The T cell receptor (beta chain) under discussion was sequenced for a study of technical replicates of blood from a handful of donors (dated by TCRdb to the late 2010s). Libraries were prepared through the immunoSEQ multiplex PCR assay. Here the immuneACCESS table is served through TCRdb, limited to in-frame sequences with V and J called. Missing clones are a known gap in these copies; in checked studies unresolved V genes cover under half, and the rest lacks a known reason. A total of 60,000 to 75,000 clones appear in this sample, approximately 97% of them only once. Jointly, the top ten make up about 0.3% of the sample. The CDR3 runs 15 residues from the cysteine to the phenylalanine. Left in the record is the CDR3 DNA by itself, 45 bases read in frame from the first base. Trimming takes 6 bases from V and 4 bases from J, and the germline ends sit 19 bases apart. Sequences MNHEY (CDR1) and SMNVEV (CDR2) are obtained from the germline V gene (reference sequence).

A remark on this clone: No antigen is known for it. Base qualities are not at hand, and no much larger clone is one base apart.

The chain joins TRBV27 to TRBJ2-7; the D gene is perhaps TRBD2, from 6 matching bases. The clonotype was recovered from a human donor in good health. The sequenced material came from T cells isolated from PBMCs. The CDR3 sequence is CASSPSAPVRYEQYF. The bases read TGTGCCAGCAGCCCTAGCGCCCCTGTAAGATACGAGCAGTACTTC.